This entry lists 9 T cell receptor beta chains sequenced from one sample in a study of T cells in Graves' hyperthyroidism and ophthalmopathy. TCR beta CDR3 regions were amplified from RNA transcripts. Primed by the HTBI set, a first-round RT-PCR was run on the TCR CDR3. TCRdb fed the multiplex PCR reads into MiXCR, producing one record per CDR3 protein. The sample contains about 290,000 distinct CDR3 sequences, roughly 14% of which appear only once. Material: blood. The receptors derive from a woman between 25 and 40 years old with Graves' hyperthyroidism that later progressed to Graves' ophthalmopathy.

In its sample, this clonotype was seen a few times. The CDR3 spells CAWSQRSYLSSYNEQFF. The CDR3 bases are TGTGCCTGGAGCCAGCGGAGCTATTTAAGCTCCTACAATGAGCAGTTCTTC. The chain couples TRBV30 to TRBJ2-1, with D maybe TRBD2 (5 bases). Germline CDR1 reads GTSNPN; CDR2 reads SVGIG (reference sequence). The CDR3 spans 17 residues. Trimming pared 3 bases from V and 0 bases from J, leaving 18 bases between.

This clonotype was seen more than once but under ten times. This chain joins TRBV4-1 and TRBJ2-7; 9 bases are a match to TRBD2. The CDR3 is made up of 14 amino acids. The germline V gene has CDR1 MGHRA and CDR2 YSYEKL. J gave up 6 bases and V 4 bases, and 7 bases lay outside the gene matches. CDR3 residues: CASSPSGLAREQYF. CDR3 nucleotide sequence: TGCGCCAGCAGCCCCTCGGGACTAGCTCGCGAGCAGTACTTC.

Remarks on this clonotype: Since a much larger clone is just one base distant, this may be a read error. The J gene is TRBJ1-1, the V gene TRBV5-4; D uncertain. Looked up from germline, CDR1 is SGHNT and CDR2 is YYREEE (reference sequence). This CDR3 is built from 16 residues. V shed 1 base and J shed 6 bases, with 19 bases lying between them. CDR3: CASSLLSGRVDAEAFF. CDR3 DNA: TGTGCCAGCAGCTTGCTATCGGGTAGGGTCGACGCTGAAGCTTTCTTT. Filled out from reference TRBV5-4 and TRBJ1-1, the complete variable domain reads ETGVTQSPTHLIKTRGQQVTLRCSSQSGHNTVSWYQQALGQGPQFIFQYYREEENGRGNFPPRFSGLQFPNYSSELNVNALELDDSALYLCASSLLSGRVDAEAFFGQGTRLTVV.

This clonotype was counted many times. The chain uses TRBV2 and TRBJ1-3; D unclear. The CDR3 length is 13 residues. CDR1 is SNHLY and CDR2 is FYNNEI in the germline V gene. V was pared by 4 bases and J by 0 bases, with 4 bases between. CDR3 coding DNA: TGTGCCAGCAGTGCCAGCTCTGGAAACACCATATATTTT. As protein: CASSASSGNTIYF. The whole variable domain, remainder taken from reference TRBV2 and TRBJ1-3, is EPEVTQTPSHQVTQMGQEVILRCVPISNHLYFYWYRQILGQKVEFLVSFYNNEISEKSEIFDDQFSVERPDGSNFTLKIRSTKLEDSAMYFCASSASSGNTIYFGEGSWLTVV.

There are many counts of this clonotype. The J gene is TRBJ2-3, the V gene TRBV12-3 or TRBV12-4; a weak D match, TRBD2 (5 bases). CDR3 length: 16 amino acids. V lost 5 bases and J lost 4, with 19 bases in between. Here the CDR3 reads CASSGIEGTDADTQYF. The CDR3 bases are TGTGCCAGCAGTGGGATTGAGGGAACGGACGCAGATACGCAGTATTTT.

This clonotype has a handful of counts. Written as DNA, the CDR3 is TGTGCCAGCAGTTACTCCGAGGGGTTAAGTTCACCCCTCCACTTT. This codes for CASSYSEGLSSPLHF. V is TRBV6-5 and J is TRBJ1-6, with D perhaps matching TRBD1 (5 bases). Germline V gene lookup returns CDR1 MNHEY and CDR2 SVGAGI. The V end was cut by 0 bases, the J end by 9 bases, with 12 bases between. The CDR3 totals 15 residues.

This clonotype appeared a single time. The chain employs TRBV20-1 and TRBJ2-5, with 13 bases matching TRBD2. The germline gives CDR1 DFQATT, CDR2 SNEGSKA (reference sequence). The trim removed 1 base at V and 2 bases at J, leaving 4 bases unmatched. This CDR3 contains 16 residues. DNA for the CDR3: TGCAGTGCTAGAGCGGGACTAGCGGGATATCAAGAGACCCAGTACTTC. Amino acid sequence: CSARAGLAGYQETQYF.

This clonotype was counted many times. The chain carries TRBV10-3 and TRBJ1-1; D may be TRBD1 (6 bases). V shed 8 bases and J shed 4 bases, with 14 bases lying between them. The CDR3 is 13 amino acids. Germline V gene sequence: CDR1 ENHRY, CDR2 SYGVKD. CDR3 bases: TGTGCCATCCAGAGGGGGGCTAGCACTGAAGCTTTCTTT. Its translation: CAIQRGASTEAFF.

The V gene is TRBV20-1, the J gene TRBJ2-7; a weak D match, TRBD2 (7 bases). The germline gives CDR1 DFQATT, CDR2 SNEGSKA (reference sequence). V was shortened by 3 bases and J by 0 bases, with 12 bases between the two germline ends. The CDR3 covers 14 residues. The CDR3 DNA reads as TGCAGTGCTAGTCCAGGGGACTACTCCTACGAGCAGTACTTC. The encoded protein is CSASPGDYSYEQYF.